This T cell receptor beta chain derives from a study of blood T cell repertoires in COVID-19. CDR3 length equals 14 residues. CDR1 is MGHDK and CDR2 is SYGVNS in the germline V gene. Trimming took 5 bases from V and 5 from J, leaving 13 bases between them. The participants were between about 18 and 89 years old and came from some 23 US areas. Here immunoSEQ multiplex PCR was the method, and the copy in TCRdb shows in-frame clones only, minus some. Here the sample spans under 200,000 clones, 86% being singletons. The rearrangement uses TRBV25-1 and TRBJ2-1; D is undetermined. The sequencing sample was made of PBMCs or T cells enriched from blood (not recorded which). The TCR was taken from a man between 35 and 55 years old with acute COVID-19. The CDR3 here is CASSPPQNNNEQFF. The CDR3 DNA follows: TGTGCCAGCAGTCCTCCGCAGAATAACAATGAGCAGTTCTTC.